Listed below are T cell receptor beta chains from one sample, sequenced in a study of human T cells and chemical hapten exposure. Using its own MiXCR run on the RACE reads, TCRdb lists one record per CDR3 protein. The sample includes 340,000 or so distinct CDR3 sequences, about 7% seen only once; the top ten take 7% to 10%. The starting material was whole blood, obtained in connection with sensitization to the hapten diphenylcyclopropenone (DPC). These receptors were collected from a woman between 18 and 29 years old with alopecia areata. Some clones in this sample may be carry-over from other donors' samples. Both conserved end residues are part of each CDR3. Each record gives: J gene, V gene, CDR3 protein.

J gene: TRBJ2-7
V gene: TRBV7-9
CDR3 protein: CASRRTENTQYF

J gene: TRBJ2-2
V gene: TRBV7-9
CDR3 protein: CASSPRTGLRELFF

J gene: TRBJ2-3
V gene: TRBV12-3/TRBV12-4
CDR3 protein: CASSLPAGGTDTQYF

J gene: TRBJ2-3
V gene: TRBV12-5
CDR3 protein: CASGLGDTRTDTQYF

J gene: TRBJ1-3
V gene: TRBV9
CDR3 protein: CASSVTPGNTIYF

J gene: TRBJ1-1
V gene: TRBV6-5
CDR3 protein: CASSYSNTADLEAFF

J gene: TRBJ2-3
V gene: TRBV6-5
CDR3 protein: CASSYSVGGSTDTQYF

J gene: TRBJ1-4
V gene: TRBV12-3/TRBV12-4
CDR3 protein: CASSHGTGIEKLFF

J gene: TRBJ2-3
V gene: TRBV20-1
CDR3 protein: CSARNPAGGYTDTQYF

J gene: TRBJ2-4
V gene: TRBV4-2
CDR3 protein: CASSQHRGPKNIQYF

J gene: TRBJ2-4
V gene: TRBV7-2
CDR3 protein: CASSLAWNLAKNIQYF

J gene: TRBJ2-7
V gene: TRBV5-6
CDR3 protein: CASSLVESYEQYF

J gene: TRBJ1-1
V gene: TRBV18
CDR3 protein: CASSGKDRPTEAFF

J gene: TRBJ2-3
V gene: TRBV7-2
CDR3 protein: CASSSTSGGAGTQYF

J gene: TRBJ2-4
V gene: TRBV7-2
CDR3 protein: CASSPPAKNIQYF

J gene: TRBJ2-2
V gene: TRBV5-1
CDR3 protein: CASSLLVTGELFF

J gene: TRBJ1-2
V gene: TRBV29-1
CDR3 protein: CSVEGQDRGYGYTF

J gene: TRBJ2-2
V gene: TRBV12-3/TRBV12-4
CDR3 protein: CASSSPGITTGELFF

J gene: TRBJ2-5
V gene: TRBV27
CDR3 protein: CASSLYYRGQETQYF

J gene: TRBJ2-3
V gene: TRBV18
CDR3 protein: CASSLTPDYTDTQYF

J gene: TRBJ1-1
V gene: TRBV20-1
CDR3 protein: CSARDPVVTEAFF

J gene: TRBJ2-7
V gene: TRBV3-1
CDR3 protein: CASSPQGVIRNEQYF